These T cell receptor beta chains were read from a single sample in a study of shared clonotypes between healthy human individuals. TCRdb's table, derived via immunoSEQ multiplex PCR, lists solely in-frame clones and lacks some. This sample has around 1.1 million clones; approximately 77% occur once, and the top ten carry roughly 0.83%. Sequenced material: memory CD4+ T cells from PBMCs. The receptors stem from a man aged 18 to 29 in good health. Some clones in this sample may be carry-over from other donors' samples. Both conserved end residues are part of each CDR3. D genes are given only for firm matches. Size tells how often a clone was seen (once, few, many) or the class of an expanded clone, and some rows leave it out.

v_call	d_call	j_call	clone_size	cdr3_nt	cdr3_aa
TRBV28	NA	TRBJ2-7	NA	TGTGCCAGCAGTTTAAGTCCCTATGGGGGCAGCGACGAGCAGTACTTC	CASSLSPYGGSDEQYF
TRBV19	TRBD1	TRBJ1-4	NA	TGTGCCAGCTACGGGACAGGGGTTGATGAAAAACTGTTTTTT	CASYGTGVDEKLFF
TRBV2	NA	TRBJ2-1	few	TGTGCCAGCAGCCGGGATGAGCAGTTCTTC	CASSRDEQFF
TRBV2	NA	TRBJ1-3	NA	TGTGCCAGCAGGTTGGTCAACTCTGGAAACACCATATATTTT	CASRLVNSGNTIYF
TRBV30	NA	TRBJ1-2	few	TGTGCCTGGAACCTGGGCGACTATGGCTACACCTTC	CAWNLGDYGYTF
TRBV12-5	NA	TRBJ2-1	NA	TGTGCTAGTGGTTTGACCCCTGGAGCAGGGAGAAGCTCCTACAATGAGCAGTTCTTC	CASGLTPGAGRSSYNEQFF
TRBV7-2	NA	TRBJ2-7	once	TGTGCCAGCAGCTTAGTAGGGAGCCCAATTTTC	CASSLVGSPIF
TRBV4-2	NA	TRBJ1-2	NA	TGTGCCAGCAGCCAAGCAGACGCGCTTGGGAGCGGCTACACCTTC	CASSQADALGSGYTF
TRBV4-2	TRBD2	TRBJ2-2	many	TGTGCCAGCAGCCAGGCTAGCGGGACGAACACCGGGGAGCTGTTTTTT	CASSQASGTNTGELFF
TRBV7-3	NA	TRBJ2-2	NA	TGTGCCAGCAGCCCGGAGGGTGACAGGGAGCTGTTTTTT	CASSPEGDRELFF
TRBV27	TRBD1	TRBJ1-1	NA	TGTGCCAGCAGTTTAGCCCCAGGGGGATACACTGAAGCTTTCTTT	CASSLAPGGYTEAFF